The 19 T cell receptor beta chains below come from one sample, sequenced in a study of CD8+ T cells in alopecia areata. The sequencing template was cDNA reverse transcribed from extracted RNA. Profiled with immunoSEQ multiplex PCR; TCRdb holds only in-frame clones, not every one. Found here are about 120,000 clones, around 48% of them singletons; the top ten hold 10%. Sequencing was performed on NKG2D-low CD8+ T cells sorted from blood. The receptor set was obtained from a human donor with alopecia areata.

The genes are TRBV11-2 and TRBJ2-3, with D uncertain. The CDR3 loop spans 20 amino acids. The V gene lost 0 bases and the J gene lost 0 bases, with 22 bases spanning the gap. CDR1 is SGHAT and CDR2 is FQNNGV in the germline V gene. The CDR3 region is CASSLEWSSWCGPSTDTQYF. For the CDR3, the DNA is TGTGCCAGCAGCTTAGAATGGTCCTCCTGGTGCGGACCGAGCACAGATACGCAGTATTTT.

CDR3 region: CASSYSNGDEQFF. DNA of the CDR3: TGTGCCAGCAGTTACTCGAACGGTGATGAGCAGTTCTTC. This sequence joins TRBV6-5 and TRBJ2-1; D gene ambiguous. The CDR3 loop spans 13 amino acids. Germline V gene sequence: CDR1 MNHEY, CDR2 SVGAGI. Trimming left V 0 bases short and J 8 bases short, with 8 bases between.

The chain joins TRBV29-1 to TRBJ1-2, with D unclear. This CDR3 is built from 11 residues. V was shortened by 5 bases and J by 2 bases, with 6 bases between the two germline ends. Per germline, CDR1 SQVTM and CDR2 ANQGSEA. CDR3 loop: CSVRTNYGYTF. DNA for the CDR3: TGCAGCGTTAGGACGAACTATGGCTACACCTTC.

J is TRBJ1-5 and V is TRBV9; D is uncertain. This CDR3 comprises 15 residues. The ends were cut back, 3 bases at V and 7 bases at J, with 17 bases in the middle. The V gene's germline CDR1 is SGDLS and CDR2 YYNGEE. In DNA form, the CDR3 reads TGTGCCAGCAGCGAGTACCCTTGGGTAGGACAGCCCCAGCATTTT. Amino acid sequence: CASSEYPWVGQPQHF.

The rearrangement links TRBV5-1 to TRBJ2-1; D remains ambiguous. Trimming pared 7 bases from V and 10 bases from J, leaving 12 bases between. The CDR3 extends over 11 amino acids. CDR1 is SGHRS, CDR2 YFSETQ, per germline. CDR3 amino acids: CASSVGREQFF. The DNA for the CDR3 is TGCGCCAGCTCCGTCGGCAGAGAGCAGTTCTTC.

The sample holds a few counts of this clone. This chain uses TRBV29-1 with TRBJ2-1; possible D gene TRBD2, 7 bases. The CDR3 totals 13 residues. CDR1 is SQVTM and CDR2 is ANQGSEA in the germline V gene. Trimming removed 5 bases at V and 8 bases at J, with 16 bases between. CDR3 sequence (DNA): TGCAGCGTTCCTAAGGGGGAGGGACATGAGCAGTTCTTC. Amino acids: CSVPKGEGHEQFF.

The chain is built from TRBV29-1 and TRBJ2-5, with a possible D match to TRBD2 (7 bases). The J call could be wrong; TRBJ2-7 is a better fit for the DNA end. The V gene's germline CDR1 is SQVTM and CDR2 ANQGSEA. The CDR3 consists of 12 residues. The CDR3 protein is CSGIGGDYEQYF. The CDR3 DNA sequence: TGCAGCGGGATAGGGGGGGACTACGAGCAGTACTTC.

J is TRBJ2-1 and V is TRBV28; D gene uncertain. V was cut by 3 bases and J by 12 bases, with 9 bases left in between. CDR1 is MDHEN and CDR2 is SYDVKM in the germline V gene. CDR3 size: 11 residues. The CDR3 loop is CASSFSSWQFF. The CDR3 region has the DNA TGTGCCAGCAGTTTTAGTTCTTGGCAGTTCTTC. The full variable domain, its missing parts supplied by reference TRBV28 and TRBJ2-1, is DVKVTQSSRYLVKRTGEKVFLECVQDMDHENMFWYRQDPGLGLRLIYFSYDVKMKEKGDIPEGYSVSREKKERFSLILESASTNQTSMYLCASSFSSWQFFGPGTRLTVL.

This rearrangement joins TRBV4-2 to TRBJ2-1; D unresolved. Between the trimmed V and J ends, which lost 4 bases and 8 bases, there was a span of 9 bases. Germline V lookup: CDR1 LGHNA, CDR2 YNFKEQ. CDR3 length equals 12 residues. CDR3 protein: CASSPGVDEQFF. The CDR3 DNA follows: TGTGCCAGCAGCCCTGGGGTCGATGAGCAGTTCTTC.

A few counts support this clone. This sequence joins TRBV29-1 and TRBJ2-5; TRBD2 agrees at 8 bases. After removal of 4 bases from V and 5 bases from J, the junction contained 12 bases not matched to a gene. The CDR3 has 15 amino acids. Germline V gene sequence: CDR1 SQVTM, CDR2 ANQGSEA. CDR3 amino acids: CSVVGAGDPDETQYF. The DNA for the CDR3 is TGCAGCGTTGTAGGAGCGGGAGACCCTGACGAGACCCAGTACTTC.

The sample holds a few counts of this clone. J is TRBJ2-5 and V is TRBV29-1, with D possibly being TRBD1 or TRBD2 (5 bases each). The CDR3 contains 17 residues. The germline gives CDR1 SQVTM, CDR2 ANQGSEA. V was trimmed by 5 bases and J by 5 bases, leaving 27 bases between them. The CDR3 DNA reads as TGCAGCGTTATAGGCTCGTTATTTCCGGGGCTAGGGGAGACCCAGTACTTC. Translated, it gives CSVIGSLFPGLGETQYF.

For this clone: Additional DNA sequences in this sample encode the identical CDR3. The chain is built from TRBV15 and TRBJ2-1; D ambiguous. The CDR3 is 12 amino acids. The germline gives CDR1 LNHNV, CDR2 YYDKDF (reference sequence). Trimming took 0 bases from V and 6 from J, leaving 3 bases between them. CDR3 in amino acids: CATSREGNEQFF. The CDR3 DNA reads as TGTGCCACCAGCAGAGAGGGCAATGAGCAGTTCTTC. Variable domain in full (rest from reference TRBV15 and TRBJ2-1): DAMVIQNPRYQVTQFGKPVTLSCSQTLNHNVMYWYQQKSSQAPKLLFHYYDKDFNNEADTPDNFQSRRPNTSFCFLDIRSPGLGDTAMYLCATSREGNEQFFGPGTRLTVL.

The V call is TRBV5-6, the J call TRBJ2-5; no clear D gene. The germline gives CDR1 SGHDT, CDR2 YYEEEE. This CDR3 has 12 residues. V was trimmed by 2 bases and J by 3 bases, leaving 5 bases between them. CDR3: CASSFVEETQYF. The CDR3 DNA reads TGTGCCAGCAGCTTCGTAGAAGAGACCCAGTACTTC.

The chain couples TRBV27 to TRBJ2-1, with D perhaps TRBD2 (5 bases). Deletions cut 4 bases from V and 0 bases from J, with 10 bases between. The germline V gene has CDR1 MNHEY and CDR2 SMNVEV (reference sequence). The CDR3 is 15 amino acids. The CDR3 is CASSWVGSSYNEQFF. Written as DNA, the CDR3 is TGTGCCAGCAGTTGGGTAGGGAGCTCCTACAATGAGCAGTTCTTC.

This clone was counted once. This chain joins TRBV4-2 and TRBJ2-7, with 8 bases lining up with TRBD1. Per germline, CDR1 LGHNA and CDR2 YNFKEQ. The CDR3 has 13 residues. Germline trimming cut 5 bases from V and 7 bases from J; bases unmatched to any gene: 7. The CDR3 DNA sequence: TGTGCCAGCAGCTTGGGACAGGCGTTGGAGCAGTACTTC. Protein: CASSLGQALEQYF.

This sequence joins TRBV9 and TRBJ2-6, with TRBD1 matching 9 bases. The CDR3 loop spans 18 amino acids. With 3 bases clipped from V and 0 bases from J, the junction kept 7 bases outside the gene matches. Per the germline V gene, CDR1 is SGDLS and CDR2 is YYNGEE. The CDR3 reads CASSDTGGASSGANVLTF. The CDR3 DNA follows: TGTGCCAGCAGCGACACAGGGGGCGCCTCCTCTGGGGCCAACGTCCTGACTTTC.

This chain connects TRBV29-1 to TRBJ1-5; D is uncertain. Germline-derived CDR1 and CDR2 are SQVTM and ANQGSEA. Trimming pared 4 bases from V and 6 bases from J, leaving 13 bases between. The CDR3 is made up of 13 amino acids. The CDR3 spells CSVGLGAVQPQHF. The CDR3 nucleotides are TGCAGCGTTGGGCTGGGAGCGGTTCAGCCCCAGCATTTT. The full variable domain, with the rest looked up from reference TRBV29-1 and TRBJ1-5, is SAVISQKPSRDICQRGTSLTIQCQVDSQVTMMFWYRQQPGQSLTLIATANQGSEATYESGFVIDKFPISRPNLTFSTLTVSNMSPEDSSIYLCSVGLGAVQPQHFGDGTRLSIL.

The V gene is TRBV29-1, the J gene TRBJ2-7; 11 positions match TRBD2. V trimming: 4 bases; J trimming: 4 bases; junction bases outside the gene matches: 0. The CDR3 is made up of 12 amino acids. Germline V gene data show CDR1 as SQVTM and CDR2 as ANQGSEA. The CDR3 reads CSVVAGGYEQYF. CDR3 nucleotide sequence: TGCAGCGTTGTAGCGGGAGGGTACGAGCAGTACTTC.

In its sample, this clone was seen a few times. The chain recombines TRBV29-1 with TRBJ2-7; D uncertain. This CDR3 is 11 amino acids long. Germline V gives CDR1 SQVTM, CDR2 ANQGSEA. V lost 6 bases, J lost 4 bases, and 10 bases lay in between. CDR3 sequence (DNA): TGCAGCGTGTTGGTGAGGTACGAGCAGTACTTC. Translating gives CSVLVRYEQYF.